This T cell receptor beta chain was sequenced during a study of blood T cell repertoires in COVID-19. At the level of the study: Acute-phase and convalescent COVID-19 samples originated in the United States, Italy and Spain. T cells, B-cell-depleted T cells, or PBMCs provided the cDNA or gDNA that served as material.

The V and J ends lost 3 bases and 6 bases, in that order; junction bases with no gene match: 13. Germline V gene lookup returns CDR1 GTSNPN and CDR2 SVGIG (reference sequence). CDR3 length equals 16 residues. This clone has a handful of counts. Source study methods: By means of reference gene primer amplification, nucleated cell counts were estimated. TCRdb's copy holds only in-frame clones and misses some; the assay was immunoSEQ multiplex PCR. The V and J calls and clone size were taken over from that table, and D and trimming were inferred from the DNA. The repertoire consists of roughly 280,000 clones, with roughly nine tenths occurring once and the leading ten covering less than 4.5%.

The rearrangement links TRBV30 to TRBJ1-4; 7 nucleotides match TRBD1. The sample taken for sequencing was peripheral blood. The sequence came from a man between 18 and 35 years old with active or convalescent COVID-19. The CDR3 nucleotides are TGTGCCTGGAGCGCCTCGGGACAGCTTCTTTATGAAAAACTGTTTTTT. It yields the protein CAWSASGQLLYEKLFF.